This TCR beta chain was recorded in a study of blood T cell repertoires in COVID-19. Study summary: From T cells, B-cell-depleted T cells, or PBMCs came the material, which was cDNA or gDNA.

V was pared by 4 bases and J by 1 base, with 10 bases between. Germline V CDR1 and CDR2: SNHLY, FYNNEI. The CDR3 has 15 residues. In the authors' methods: The authors estimated nucleated cell counts from reference gene primer amplification. Sequencing was performed with immunoSEQ multiplex PCR; in TCRdb, only in-frame clones are kept and a portion is missing. That table supplies the V and J calls and clone size; D and trimming were determined from the DNA. The sample comprises some 59,000 clones, about three quarters of which are singletons, and about 20% rests with the top ten. The material sequenced was peripheral blood. This chain joins TRBV2 and TRBJ2-2; D not certain. This receptor was obtained from a man aged 25 to 40 with COVID-19, enrolled during active disease. CDR3 residues: CASSVRQVNTGELFF. The CDR3 DNA is TGTGCCAGCAGTGTAAGGCAGGTGAACACCGGGGAGCTGTTTTTT.